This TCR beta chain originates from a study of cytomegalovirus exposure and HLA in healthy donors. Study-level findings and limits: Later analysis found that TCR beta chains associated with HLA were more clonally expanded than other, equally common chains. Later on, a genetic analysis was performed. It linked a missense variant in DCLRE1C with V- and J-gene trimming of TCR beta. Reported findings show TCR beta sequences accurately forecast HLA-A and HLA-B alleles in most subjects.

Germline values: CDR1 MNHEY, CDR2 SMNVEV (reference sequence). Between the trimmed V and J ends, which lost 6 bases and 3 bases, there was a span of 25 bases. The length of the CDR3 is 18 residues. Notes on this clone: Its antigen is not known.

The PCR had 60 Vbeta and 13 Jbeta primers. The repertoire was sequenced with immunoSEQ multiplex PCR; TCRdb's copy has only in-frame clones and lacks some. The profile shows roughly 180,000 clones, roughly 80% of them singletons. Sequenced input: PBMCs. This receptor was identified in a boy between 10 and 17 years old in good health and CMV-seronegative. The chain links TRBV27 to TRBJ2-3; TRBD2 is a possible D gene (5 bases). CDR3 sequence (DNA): TGTGCCAGCAGCCCCCCGTTCGGGATGAGGAGGACTACAGATACGCAGTATTTT. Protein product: CASSPPFGMRRTTDTQYF.